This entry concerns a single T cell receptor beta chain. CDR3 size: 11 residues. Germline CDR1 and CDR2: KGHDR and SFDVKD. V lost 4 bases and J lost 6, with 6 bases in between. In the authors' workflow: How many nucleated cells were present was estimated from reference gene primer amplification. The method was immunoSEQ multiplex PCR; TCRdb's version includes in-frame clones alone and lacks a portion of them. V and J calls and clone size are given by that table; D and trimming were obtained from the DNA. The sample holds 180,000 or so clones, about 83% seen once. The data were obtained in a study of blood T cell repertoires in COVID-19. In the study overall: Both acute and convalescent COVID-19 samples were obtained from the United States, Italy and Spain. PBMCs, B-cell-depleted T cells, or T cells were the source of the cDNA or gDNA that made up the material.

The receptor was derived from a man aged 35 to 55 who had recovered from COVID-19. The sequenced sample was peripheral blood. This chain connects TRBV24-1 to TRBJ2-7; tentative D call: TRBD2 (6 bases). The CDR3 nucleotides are TGTGCCACCAGTGACGGGGGCGAGCAGTACTTC. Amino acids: CATSDGGEQYF.